Shown below are 21 T cell receptor beta chains from a single sample sequenced in a study of blood T cell repertoires in COVID-19 (dated by TCRdb to 2020 to 2022). Libraries were constructed by the immunoSEQ multiplex PCR assay. TCRdb holds this immuneACCESS table with in-frame rearrangements only. Some clones are missing; in checked studies, unresolved V genes explain under half, and the rest has no known cause. Counted in this sample were approximately 150,000 clones; 82% of them appeared once. About 8% of the sample goes to the ten largest clones. Material for sequencing was peripheral blood. These receptors were obtained from a woman in her 70s with acute or convalescent COVID-19.

The gene calls are TRBV3-1 (or the pseudogene TRBV3-2) and TRBJ2-7, with TRBD2 matching over 7 bases. The V segment lost 1 base and the J segment 0 bases; nucleotides outside the gene matches: 9. There are 17 residues in the CDR3. CDR1 is LGHDT and CDR2 is YNNKEL in the germline V gene (reference sequence). The CDR3 loop reads CASSQAAGWAHSYEQYF. CDR3 DNA sequence: TGTGCCAGCAGCCAAGCAGCGGGGTGGGCACACTCCTACGAGCAGTACTTC.

The chain combines TRBV11-2 with TRBJ2-3, with TRBD2 matching 7 bases. Germline CDR1 reads SGHAT; CDR2 reads FQNNGV. J lost 2 bases, V lost 2 bases, and 7 bases had no gene match. This CDR3 contains 16 residues. The CDR3: CASSLSASGPTDTQYF. CDR3 DNA: TGTGCCAGCAGCTTAAGCGCTAGCGGTCCCACAGATACGCAGTATTTT.

The rearrangement links TRBV5-4 to TRBJ2-4, with TRBD1 as a possible D gene (5 bases). Trimming pared 0 bases from V and 6 bases from J, leaving 13 bases between. Germline V CDR1 and CDR2: SGHNT, YYREEE (reference sequence). This CDR3 comprises 15 residues. DNA of the CDR3: TGTGCCAGCAGCTTGGGGGGCACAGGCCGAAACATTCAGTACTTC. Translated, it gives CASSLGGTGRNIQYF. Full variable domain (rest looked up from reference TRBV5-4 and TRBJ2-4): ETGVTQSPTHLIKTRGQQVTLRCSSQSGHNTVSWYQQALGQGPQFIFQYYREEENGRGNFPPRFSGLQFPNYSSELNVNALELDDSALYLCASSLGGTGRNIQYFGAGTRLSVL.

J is TRBJ2-1 and V is TRBV3-1 (or the pseudogene TRBV3-2); 7 nucleotides align to TRBD1. J lost 3 bases, V lost 2 bases, and 7 bases had no gene match. The germline V gene encodes CDR1 LGHDT and CDR2 YNNKEL (reference sequence). This CDR3 comprises 16 residues. The CDR3: CASSQYEGAFYNEQFF. CDR3 DNA sequence: TGTGCCAGCAGCCAATACGAGGGGGCCTTCTACAATGAGCAGTTCTTC.

With respect to this clone: At one of its ends the junction is not consistent with the germline gene, which may arise from a read error. CDR3 amino acids: CASSWALAGLTGELFF. The CDR3 bases are TGTGCTAGCAGCTGGGCTCTAGCGGGGCTCACCGGGGAGCTGTTTTTT. The V call is TRBV7-7, the J call TRBJ2-2, with 9 bases fitting TRBD2. The CDR3 runs 16 residues. CDR1 SSHAT and CDR2 FNYEAQ come from the germline V gene (reference sequence).

A few counts support this clone. The junction departs from the called germline gene at one end, perhaps through a read error. The chain couples TRBV18 to TRBJ1-5, with D possibly being TRBD1 (5 bases). The CDR3 is made up of 17 amino acids. In germline, CDR1 is KGHSH, CDR2 LQKENI. Here the CDR3 DNA reads TGTGCCAGCTCGCCACAACAGGTGACGGATAGCAATCAGCCCCAGCATTTT. Residues: CASSPQQVTDSNQPQHF. The entire variable domain, with the rest obtained from reference TRBV18 and TRBJ1-5, is as follows: NAGVMQNPRHLVRRRGQEARLRCSPMKGHSHVYWYRQLPEEGLKFMVYLQKENIIDESGMPKERFSAEFPKEGPSILRIQQVVRGDSAAYFCASSPQQVTDSNQPQHFGDGTRLSIL.

This chain joins TRBV19 and TRBJ1-5, with TRBD1 as a possible D gene (6 bases). The CDR3 runs to 14 residues. Germline lookup yields CDR1 LNHDA and CDR2 SQIVND (reference sequence). Trimming pared 4 bases from V and 5 bases from J, leaving 12 bases between. The CDR3 nucleotides read TGTGCCAGTAGTAACAGGGATGCATATCAGCCCCAGCATTTT. It yields the protein CASSNRDAYQPQHF.

V gene TRBV4-2 combines with J gene TRBJ2-1; 9 bases agree with TRBD1. The CDR3 runs 18 residues. J lost 7 bases, V lost 0 bases, and 13 bases had no gene match. Germline-derived CDR1 and CDR2 are LGHNA and YNFKEQ. As DNA, the CDR3 is TGTGCCAGCAGCCAAGATCTCTACAGGGGGCAAGCAAGGAATGAGCAGTTCTTC. It translates to CASSQDLYRGQARNEQFF.

The V gene is TRBV29-1, the J gene TRBJ2-2; 8 positions agree with TRBD2. The CDR3 covers 15 residues. Germline V gene sequence: CDR1 SQVTM, CDR2 ANQGSEA. Trimming cost V 2 bases and J 6 bases; bases outside gene matches: 8. CDR3 DNA: TGCAGCGTTGAATCCAGCGGGAGAGGGTCCGGGGAGCTGTTTTTT. As protein: CSVESSGRGSGELFF.

This sequence joins TRBV19 and TRBJ2-2; the D is unclear. Germline V CDR1 and CDR2: LNHDA, SQIVND (reference sequence). The CDR3 sequence is 14 residues long. V lost 5 bases, J lost 1 base, and 8 bases lay in between. CDR3 amino acids: CASSVNMNTGELFF. CDR3 in DNA: TGTGCCAGTAGTGTGAACATGAACACCGGGGAGCTGTTTTTT. The full variable domain, completed using reference TRBV19 and TRBJ2-2, is DGGITQSPKYLFRKEGQNVTLSCEQNLNHDAMYWYRQDPGQGLRLIYYSQIVNDFQKGDIAEGYSVSREKKESFPLTVTSAQKNPTAFYLCASSVNMNTGELFFGEGSRLTVL.

The table lists this clone with a few counts. This chain uses TRBV4-1 with TRBJ1-5, with TRBD1 matching over 12 bases. The J segment lost 6 bases and the V segment lost 0 bases, leaving 3 bases of the junction unmatched. The germline gives CDR1 MGHRA, CDR2 YSYEKL. The CDR3 is 16 amino acids. CDR3 sequence (DNA): TGCGCCAGCAGCCAAGAGGGACAGGGGGCCGTTCAGCCCCAGCATTTT. Its protein is CASSQEGQGAVQPQHF.

V is TRBV28 and J is TRBJ1-5; possibly TRBD1 for D (6 bases). The CDR3 has 15 residues. The germline gives CDR1 MDHEN, CDR2 SYDVKM. Trimming left V 6 bases short and J 4 bases short, with 16 bases between. The CDR3: CASRLLQGRNQPQHF. In DNA, the CDR3 is TGTGCCAGCAGACTGCTACAGGGTAGAAATCAGCCCCAGCATTTT.

The chain links TRBV2 to TRBJ1-3; a possible D gene is TRBD1 (5 bases). The length of the CDR3 is 17 residues. Looked up from germline, CDR1 is SNHLY and CDR2 is FYNNEI. V was clipped by 4 bases and J by 0 bases, with 16 bases between them. This chain's CDR3 is CASSVVKGVFSGNTIYF. CDR3 nucleotide sequence: TGTGCCAGCAGTGTGGTAAAAGGGGTTTTCTCTGGAAACACCATATATTTT.

This sequence joins TRBV29-1 and TRBJ2-2; 8 positions match TRBD1. V shed 4 bases, J shed 6 bases, and the junction held 10 bases outside the gene matches. CDR3 size: 15 residues. Germline CDR1 and CDR2: SQVTM and ANQGSEA. The CDR3 nucleotides read TGCAGCGTTGCTCCAGGGGGCGCAGGCGCCGGGGAGCTGTTTTTT. Translation gives CSVAPGGAGAGELFF.

This sequence joins TRBV7-9 and TRBJ1-2; no firm D call. The CDR3 runs 13 residues. The germline V gene encodes CDR1 SEHNR and CDR2 FQNEAQ (reference sequence). Trimming stripped 2 bases from V and 1 base from J, with 5 bases between. The CDR3, as DNA: TGTGCCAGCAGCTTAAACAGTAACTATGGCTACACCTTC. It specifies CASSLNSNYGYTF.

This chain links TRBV3-1 (or the pseudogene TRBV3-2) with TRBJ2-5; 11 bases line up with TRBD2. Germline loops: CDR1 LGHDT, CDR2 YNNKEL (reference sequence). This CDR3 comprises 15 residues. V shed 4 bases and J 2 bases; nucleotides not matched to a gene: 3. CDR3 loop: CASSPIAGGQETQYF. CDR3 in DNA: TGTGCCAGCAGCCCAATAGCGGGAGGGCAAGAGACCCAGTACTTC.

V gene TRBV4-1 combines with J gene TRBJ1-1; TRBD1 might be the D (5 bases). Trimming took 3 bases from V and 5 from J, leaving 13 bases between them. This CDR3 comprises 14 residues. The germline gives CDR1 MGHRA, CDR2 YSYEKL. CDR3 nucleotide sequence: TGCGCCAGCAGCCATGACAGACGGGAGACTGAAGCTTTCTTT. It yields the protein CASSHDRRETEAFF.

The V gene is TRBV5-1, the J gene TRBJ1-5, with D unclear. Germline CDR1 and CDR2: SGHRS and YFSETQ. Deletions cut 4 bases from V and 1 base from J, with 6 bases between. The CDR3 extends over 13 amino acids. The CDR3 spells CASSIESNQPQHF. CDR3 nucleotide sequence: TGCGCCAGCAGCATCGAGAGCAATCAGCCCCAGCATTTT.

CDR3 in DNA: TGTGCCACCAGCAGACCCGGGACAGGGGGCGAGCAGTACTTC. This gives the protein CATSRPGTGGEQYF. The chain recombines TRBV15 with TRBJ2-7, with 11 bases lining up with TRBD1. Germline V gives CDR1 LNHNV, CDR2 YYDKDF (reference sequence). The CDR3 has 14 residues. The V segment lost 2 bases and the J segment 6 bases; nucleotides outside the gene matches: 3.

This clone was found once. The gene calls are TRBV5-1 and TRBJ1-1; D unresolved. Trimming took off 0 bases at V and 4 bases at J, with 13 bases between the two ends. There are 15 residues in the CDR3. Looked up from germline, CDR1 is SGHRS and CDR2 is YFSETQ. In DNA form, the CDR3 reads TGCGCCAGCAGCTTGGACTTGGCCGGGAGCACTGAAGCTTTCTTT. Its translation: CASSLDLAGSTEAFF. Supplemented by reference TRBV5-1 and TRBJ1-1, the full variable domain reads KAGVTQTPRYLIKTRGQQVTLSCSPISGHRSVSWYQQTPGQGLQFLFEYFSETQRNKGNFPGRFSGRQFSNSRSEMNVSTLELGDSALYLCASSLDLAGSTEAFFGQGTRLTVV.

V and J are TRBV27 and TRBJ2-4; weak D call: TRBD1 (6 bases). The CDR3 is 13 residues long. Germline-derived CDR1 and CDR2 are MNHEY and SMNVEV (reference sequence). Trimming removed 5 bases from V and 4 bases from J, with 9 bases in between. The DNA of the CDR3 is TGTGCCAGCAGTCTTGACAGGAAAAACATTCAGTACTTC. Residues: CASSLDRKNIQYF.